This section outlines one T cell receptor (beta chain) sequence together with its context. Its specificity is unknown. The source of the sample is a study of CD8 T cells in ankylosing spondylitis. Study-wide points: One TCR beta motif, made up of about 8 highly homologous variants, appeared characteristic of ankylosing spondylitis blood. There was reportedly significant enrichment of clones that were disease-linked in matched ankylosing spondylitis synovial fluid. Clones linked to disease, bearing a CD8+ phenotype, were relatively rare in peripheral blood.

Molecular-barcoded quantitative 5'-RACE produced these TCR beta libraries. TCRdb analysed the 5' RACE reads with MiXCR anew, one entry per CDR3 protein. The table records roughly 450,000 distinct CDR3 sequences, about 24% of them present only once. The V gene lost 3 bases and the J gene lost 1 base, with 19 bases spanning the gap. Germline lookup yields CDR1 MGHDK and CDR2 SYGVNS. The CDR3 sequence is 19 residues long. V is TRBV25-1 and J is TRBJ2-6; no reliable D call. Sequenced input: blood, either unsorted or a sorted T cell fraction (not recorded which). The sequence came from a male donor with ankylosing spondylitis. In DNA, the CDR3 is TGTGCCAGCAGTGATACCAGAGAAGGATACCCTTCTGGGGCCAACGTCCTGACTTTC. Translating gives CASSDTREGYPSGANVLTF.